This is a list of T cell receptor beta chains from one sample in a study of shared clonotypes between healthy human individuals. The assay was immunoSEQ multiplex PCR, and TCRdb's table has in-frame clones only and misses some. The sample yields about 1.5 million clones, approximately 98% seen once. Sequencing was performed on naive CD4+ T cells sorted from blood. The receptors come from a man aged 30 to 39 in good health. CDR3s include the opening cysteine and the closing phenylalanine or tryptophan. Each record gives: CDR3 DNA, CDR3 protein, J gene, V gene, clone size, D gene. A D gene is named only where the DNA matches it firmly. Size is omitted from some rows. Given values are once, few, many or a class for expanded clones.

DNA: TGTGCCAGCAGTGAATCCAGGGCCAAGACGGGGTATGGCTACACCTTC
CDR3: CASSESRAKTGYGYTF
J: TRBJ1-2
V: TRBV25-1
size: -
D: -

DNA: TGCGCCAGCAGCTGGGGGGGACAGGCCTACCAAGAGACCCAGTACTTC
CDR3: CASSWGGQAYQETQYF
J: TRBJ2-5
V: TRBV5-1
size: -
D: -

DNA: TGCGCCAGCAGCCTTGGGACTAGCGGGTACAATGAGCAGTTCTTC
CDR3: CASSLGTSGYNEQFF
J: TRBJ2-1
V: TRBV5-1
size: -
D: TRBD2

DNA: TGTGCCAGCAGTTTCGTCCCTCCGGGCTACGAGCAGTACTTC
CDR3: CASSFVPPGYEQYF
J: TRBJ2-7
V: TRBV28
size: -
D: -

DNA: TGTGCCAGCAGCTTGGATAGCGGGAGGGCGGATACGCAGTATTTT
CDR3: CASSLDSGRADTQYF
J: TRBJ2-3
V: TRBV5-6
size: -
D: TRBD2

DNA: TGTGCCAGCTTAGGAGCCAACGAGCAGTACTTC
CDR3: CASLGANEQYF
J: TRBJ2-7
V: TRBV28
size: -
D: -

DNA: TGCAGCGCGGCGCAGGGGAGGGCGTTAGAGCAGTACTTC
CDR3: CSAAQGRALEQYF
J: TRBJ2-7
V: TRBV29-1
size: -
D: -

DNA: TGTGCCAGCAGCCGGGCCGTTAATGAAAAACTGTTTTTT
CDR3: CASSRAVNEKLFF
J: TRBJ1-4
V: TRBV7-9
size: -
D: -

DNA: TGTGCCAACGACAGGGTGACGTCTCAGCCCCAGCATTTT
CDR3: CANDRVTSQPQHF
J: TRBJ1-5
V: TRBV2
size: -
D: TRBD1

DNA: TGTGCCAGCAGTGAAGTGACTGAAGCTTTCTTT
CDR3: CASSEVTEAFF
J: TRBJ1-1
V: TRBV6-1
size: -
D: -

DNA: TGTGCCACCAGCAGCATCGGGGCGCTGAGGGAGCCCCAGCATTTT
CDR3: CATSSIGALREPQHF
J: TRBJ1-5
V: TRBV15
size: -
D: -

DNA: TGTGCCAGCAGTTACCCGGGGACTAGAAGAAATGAGCAGTTCTTC
CDR3: CASSYPGTRRNEQFF
J: TRBJ2-1
V: TRBV6-6
size: -
D: TRBD2

DNA: TGTGCCAGCAACTTGTTGGGTTTTCAGCCCCAGCATTTT
CDR3: CASNLLGFQPQHF
J: TRBJ1-5
V: TRBV28
size: -
D: -

DNA: TGCGCCAGCAGCTGGGAAGGTCGGAGCAATCAGCCCCAGCATTTT
CDR3: CASSWEGRSNQPQHF
J: TRBJ1-5
V: TRBV5-1
size: -
D: -

DNA: TGTGCCAGCAGGCGACTCGGGGGTACAGATACGCAGTATTTT
CDR3: CASRRLGGTDTQYF
J: TRBJ2-3
V: TRBV6-5
size: -
D: -

DNA: TGTGCCAGCAGCACCTTTGCAGGGGGAGAGACCCAGTACTTC
CDR3: CASSTFAGGETQYF
J: TRBJ2-5
V: TRBV6-1
size: -
D: TRBD1

DNA: TGTGCCAGCAGCTTGATTAGGGTTGCCTACGAGCAGTACTTC
CDR3: CASSLIRVAYEQYF
J: TRBJ2-7
V: TRBV5-8
size: -
D: -

DNA: TGCGCCAGCAGTGAACCGGGACTAGCGGAGTATGAGCAGTTCTTC
CDR3: CASSEPGLAEYEQFF
J: TRBJ2-1
V: TRBV10-2
size: -
D: TRBD2

DNA: TGTGCCAGCAGCTTAGGGTTCGGCAATCAGCCCCAGCATTTT
CDR3: CASSLGFGNQPQHF
J: TRBJ1-5
V: TRBV5-6
size: -
D: -

DNA: TGTGCCAGCAGCACGCCACTAGCGGGAAGATTCAATGAGCAGTTCTTC
CDR3: CASSTPLAGRFNEQFF
J: TRBJ2-1
V: TRBV28
size: -
D: TRBD2

DNA: TGCGCCAGCAGCCCTCATTTTGTAACTAATGAAAAACTGTTTTTT
CDR3: CASSPHFVTNEKLFF
J: TRBJ1-4
V: TRBV4-1
size: -
D: -

DNA: TGTGCCAGCAGTCCAAGCGGGCCAGAGACCCAGTACTTC
CDR3: CASSPSGPETQYF
J: TRBJ2-5
V: TRBV28
size: -
D: -

DNA: TGCGCCAGCAGCTTGGATCTGGCGGGAGCCTACAATGAGCAGTTCTTC
CDR3: CASSLDLAGAYNEQFF
J: TRBJ2-1
V: TRBV5-1
size: -
D: TRBD2

DNA: TGTGCCAGCAGCTTCGAATGGCAGAACAATGAGCAGTTCTTC
CDR3: CASSFEWQNNEQFF
J: TRBJ2-1
V: TRBV7-2
size: -
D: -

DNA: TGTGCTAGCAGCTTAGGGTTGGCCAACACCGGGGAGCTGTTTTTT
CDR3: CASSLGLANTGELFF
J: TRBJ2-2
V: TRBV7-7
size: -
D: -

DNA: TGTGCCAGTACTTACTTGGGAGTGAATCAGCCCCAGCATTTT
CDR3: CASTYLGVNQPQHF
J: TRBJ1-5
V: TRBV19
size: -
D: -

DNA: TGTGCCAGCAGCCAAGATTTTTCAGAGACCCAGTACTTC
CDR3: CASSQDFSETQYF
J: TRBJ2-5
V: TRBV14
size: -
D: -

DNA: TGTGCCAGCACCTCCGGGCTAGCGGGAGGGCCTTGGGATGAGCAGTTCTTC
CDR3: CASTSGLAGGPWDEQFF
J: TRBJ2-1
V: TRBV7-6
size: -
D: TRBD2

DNA: TGCGCCAGCAGAGTCCGCGCGGGCACTGAAGCTTTCTTT
CDR3: CASRVRAGTEAFF
J: TRBJ1-1
V: TRBV5-1
size: -
D: -

DNA: TGTGCCAGCAGTTCTACAGGGTACGAGCAGTACTTC
CDR3: CASSSTGYEQYF
J: TRBJ2-7
V: TRBV28
size: -
D: -

DNA: TGCGCCAGCAGCTTGGCCGAGAGAAGCACAGATACGCAGTATTTT
CDR3: CASSLAERSTDTQYF
J: TRBJ2-3
V: TRBV5-1
size: -
D: -

DNA: TGTGCCAGTAGCTCCGGGACAGGGTGGGACAATGAGCAGTTCTTC
CDR3: CASSSGTGWDNEQFF
J: TRBJ2-1
V: TRBV19
size: once
D: TRBD1

DNA: TGTGCCAGTCCGAGGAGGGGGGAAGAGACCCAGTACTTC
CDR3: CASPRRGEETQYF
J: TRBJ2-5
V: TRBV2
size: once
D: -

DNA: TGCGCCAGTAAAAGCGGGAGTCATGACAATGAGCAGTTCTTC
CDR3: CASKSGSHDNEQFF
J: TRBJ2-1
V: TRBV10-1
size: -
D: TRBD2

DNA: TGCAGCGTTGATTGGGGGGATCCTTCACAAGATACGCAGTATTTT
CDR3: CSVDWGDPSQDTQYF
J: TRBJ2-3
V: TRBV29-1
size: -
D: -

DNA: TGTGCCACCGGAACCGGCGCAGAATACGAGCAGTACTTC
CDR3: CATGTGAEYEQYF
J: TRBJ2-7
V: TRBV10-3
size: -
D: -

DNA: TGTGCCAGCCGGCGAGATGCCTACGAGCAGTACTTC
CDR3: CASRRDAYEQYF
J: TRBJ2-7
V: TRBV6-6
size: once
D: -

DNA: TGTGCCAGCAGTCCGACAGGGGCCCCCACTTGGGACACCGGGGAGCTGTTTTTT
CDR3: CASSPTGAPTWDTGELFF
J: TRBJ2-2
V: TRBV27
size: -
D: TRBD1

DNA: TGTGCCAGCAGTTACTCGAGTTCCAGCGGCGAGCAGTTCTTC
CDR3: CASSYSSSSGEQFF
J: TRBJ2-1
V: TRBV6-6
size: -
D: -

DNA: TGTGCCAGCAGCGTAGCTACGGGAGGGGTCCGAAATGAGCAGTTCTTC
CDR3: CASSVATGGVRNEQFF
J: TRBJ2-1
V: TRBV9
size: -
D: TRBD2

DNA: TGTGCCAGCAGCTCAAGGGACAGTACAGATACGCAGTATTTT
CDR3: CASSSRDSTDTQYF
J: TRBJ2-3
V: TRBV5-4
size: -
D: TRBD1

DNA: TGTGCCAGCTCACCAGGACAGACCCGACTGGGAGGCTACACCTTC
CDR3: CASSPGQTRLGGYTF
J: TRBJ1-2
V: TRBV18
size: -
D: -

DNA: TGTGCCAGCAGTGAGGGGGCGCGAGAGACCCAGTACTTC
CDR3: CASSEGARETQYF
J: TRBJ2-5
V: TRBV25-1
size: -
D: -

DNA: TGTGCCAGCAGCCTGAGCCAGGGTGGAGAGACCCAGTACTTC
CDR3: CASSLSQGGETQYF
J: TRBJ2-5
V: TRBV5-5
size: -
D: -

DNA: TGTGCCAGCAGCCCTTGGAAGGACTACCGAGGCACCGGGGAGCTGTTTTTT
CDR3: CASSPWKDYRGTGELFF
J: TRBJ2-2
V: TRBV21-1
size: -
D: -